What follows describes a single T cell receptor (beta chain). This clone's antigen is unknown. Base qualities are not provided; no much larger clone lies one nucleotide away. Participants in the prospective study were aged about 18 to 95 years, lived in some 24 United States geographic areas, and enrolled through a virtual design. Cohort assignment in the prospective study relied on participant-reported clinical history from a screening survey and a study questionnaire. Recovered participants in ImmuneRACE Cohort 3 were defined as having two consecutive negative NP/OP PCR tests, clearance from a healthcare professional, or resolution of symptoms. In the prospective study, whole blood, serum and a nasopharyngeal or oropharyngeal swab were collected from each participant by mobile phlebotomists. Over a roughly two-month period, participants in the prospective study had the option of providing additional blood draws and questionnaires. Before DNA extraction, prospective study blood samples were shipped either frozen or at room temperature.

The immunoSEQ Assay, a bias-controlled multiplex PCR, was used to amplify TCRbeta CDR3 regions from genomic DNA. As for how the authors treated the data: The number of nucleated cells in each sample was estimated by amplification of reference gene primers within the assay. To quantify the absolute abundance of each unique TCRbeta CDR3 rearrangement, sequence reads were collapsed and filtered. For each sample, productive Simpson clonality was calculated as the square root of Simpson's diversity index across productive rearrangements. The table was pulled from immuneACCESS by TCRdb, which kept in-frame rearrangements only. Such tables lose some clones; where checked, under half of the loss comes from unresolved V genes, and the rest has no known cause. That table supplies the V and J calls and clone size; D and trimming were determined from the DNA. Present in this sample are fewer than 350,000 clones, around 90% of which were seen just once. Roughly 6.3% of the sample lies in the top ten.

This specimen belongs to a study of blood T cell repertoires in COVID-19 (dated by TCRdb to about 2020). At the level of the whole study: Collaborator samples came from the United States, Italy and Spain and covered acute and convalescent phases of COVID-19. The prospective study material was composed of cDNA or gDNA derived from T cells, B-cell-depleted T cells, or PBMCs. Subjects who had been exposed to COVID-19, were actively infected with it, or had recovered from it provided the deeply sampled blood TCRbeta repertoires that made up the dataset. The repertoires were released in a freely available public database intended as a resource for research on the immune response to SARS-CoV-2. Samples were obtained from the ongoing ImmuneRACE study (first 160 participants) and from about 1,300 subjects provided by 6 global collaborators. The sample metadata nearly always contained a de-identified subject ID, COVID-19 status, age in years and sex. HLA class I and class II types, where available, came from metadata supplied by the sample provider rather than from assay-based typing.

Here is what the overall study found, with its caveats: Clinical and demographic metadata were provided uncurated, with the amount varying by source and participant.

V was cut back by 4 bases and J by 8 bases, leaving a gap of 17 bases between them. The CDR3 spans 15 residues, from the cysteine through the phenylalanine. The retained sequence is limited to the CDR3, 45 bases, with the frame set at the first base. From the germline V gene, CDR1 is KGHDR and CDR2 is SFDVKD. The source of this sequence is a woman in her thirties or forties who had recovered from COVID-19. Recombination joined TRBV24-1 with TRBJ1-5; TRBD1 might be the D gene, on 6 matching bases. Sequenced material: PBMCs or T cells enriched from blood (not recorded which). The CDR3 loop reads CATSDSGTTSEPQHF. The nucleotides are TGTGCCACCAGTGACTCCGGGACAACCTCTGAGCCCCAGCATTTT.